This T cell receptor (beta chain) appears in the sequencing data of a study of blood T cell repertoires in COVID-19. Overall study: The United States, Italy and Spain provided the acute and convalescent COVID-19 samples. Nucleic acid was either cDNA or gDNA, and it came from T cells, B-cell-depleted T cells, or PBMCs.

Authors' data handling: For nucleated cells, counts were estimated from reference gene primer amplification. Generated by immunoSEQ multiplex PCR, the TCRdb table keeps only in-frame clones and is missing some. Clone size and the V and J calls come from that table; the DNA yielded D and trimming. The repertoire includes about 61,000 clones, 88% of them detected once, and 20% to 25% sits in the top ten. Germline V gives CDR1 SNHLY, CDR2 FYNNEI. The junction had 6 bases not matched to a gene; V was cut back by 6 bases and J by 1 base. There are 15 residues in the CDR3. Material: peripheral blood. This TCR was recovered from a woman between 50 and 59 years old with active or convalescent COVID-19. The chain is built from TRBV2 and TRBJ1-5; TRBD1 aligns across 7 bases. CDR3 sequence: CASRNPTGSNQPQHF. CDR3 sequence (DNA): TGTGCCAGCAGAAACCCGACAGGGAGCAATCAGCCCCAGCATTTT.